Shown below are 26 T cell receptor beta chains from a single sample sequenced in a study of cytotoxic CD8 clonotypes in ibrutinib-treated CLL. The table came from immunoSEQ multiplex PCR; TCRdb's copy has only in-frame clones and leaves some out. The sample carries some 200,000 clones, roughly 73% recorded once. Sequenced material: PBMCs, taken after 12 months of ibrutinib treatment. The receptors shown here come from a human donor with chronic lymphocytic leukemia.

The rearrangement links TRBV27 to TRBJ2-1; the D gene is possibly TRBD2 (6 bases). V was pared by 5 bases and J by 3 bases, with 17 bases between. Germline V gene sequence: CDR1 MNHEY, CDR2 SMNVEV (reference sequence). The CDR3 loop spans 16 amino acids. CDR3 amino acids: CASSRGVGGLYNEQFF. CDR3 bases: TGTGCCAGCAGTCGAGGGGTTGGGGGACTCTACAATGAGCAGTTCTTC.

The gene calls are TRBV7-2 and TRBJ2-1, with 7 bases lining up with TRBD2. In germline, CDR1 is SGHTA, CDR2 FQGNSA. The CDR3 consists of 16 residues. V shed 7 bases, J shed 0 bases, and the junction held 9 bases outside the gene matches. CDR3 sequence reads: CASNLSGTSSYNEQFF. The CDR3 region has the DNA TGTGCCAGCAACCTAAGCGGGACCAGCTCCTACAATGAGCAGTTCTTC.

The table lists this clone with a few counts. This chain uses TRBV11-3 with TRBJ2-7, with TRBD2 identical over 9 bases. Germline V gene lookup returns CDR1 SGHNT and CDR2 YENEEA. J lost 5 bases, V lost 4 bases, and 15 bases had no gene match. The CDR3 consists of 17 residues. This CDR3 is CASSSHVASGIGDEQYF. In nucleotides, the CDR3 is TGTGCCAGCAGCTCCCACGTAGCTAGCGGGATAGGCGACGAGCAGTACTTC.

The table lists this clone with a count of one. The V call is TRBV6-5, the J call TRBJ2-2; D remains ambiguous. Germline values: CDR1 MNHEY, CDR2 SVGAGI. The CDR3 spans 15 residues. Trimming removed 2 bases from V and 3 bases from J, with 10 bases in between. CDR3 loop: CASSYRPGDTGELFF. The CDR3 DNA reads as TGTGCCAGCAGTTACCGGCCAGGTGACACCGGGGAGCTGTTTTTT.

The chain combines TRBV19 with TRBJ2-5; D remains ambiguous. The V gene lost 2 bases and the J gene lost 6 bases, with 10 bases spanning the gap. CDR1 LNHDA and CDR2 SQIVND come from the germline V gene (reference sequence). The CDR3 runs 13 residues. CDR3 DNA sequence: TGTGCCAGTAGTATAACGGAGACCCAGACCCAGTACTTC. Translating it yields CASSITETQTQYF.

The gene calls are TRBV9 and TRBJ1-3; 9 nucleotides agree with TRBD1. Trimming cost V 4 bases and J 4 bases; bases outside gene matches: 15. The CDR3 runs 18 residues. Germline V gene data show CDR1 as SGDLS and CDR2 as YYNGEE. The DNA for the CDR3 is TGTGCCAGCAGCATCGCTCCGGGACAGGGAAGGTTAGGAAACACCATATATTTT. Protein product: CASSIAPGQGRLGNTIYF.

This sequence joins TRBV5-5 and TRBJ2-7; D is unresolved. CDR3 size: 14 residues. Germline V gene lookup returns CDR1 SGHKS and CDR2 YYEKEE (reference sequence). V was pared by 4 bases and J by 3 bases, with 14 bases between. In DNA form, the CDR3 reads TGTGCCAGCAGCCCGGGTAGTTCGATCTACGAGCAGTACTTC. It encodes CASSPGSSIYEQYF.

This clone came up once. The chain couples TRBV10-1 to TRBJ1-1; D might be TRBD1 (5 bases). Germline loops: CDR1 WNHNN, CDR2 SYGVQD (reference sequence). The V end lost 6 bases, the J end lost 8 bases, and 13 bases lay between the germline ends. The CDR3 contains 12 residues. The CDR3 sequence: CASRDTTGEAFF. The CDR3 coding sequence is TGCGCCAGCAGGGACACGACCGGAGAAGCTTTCTTT.

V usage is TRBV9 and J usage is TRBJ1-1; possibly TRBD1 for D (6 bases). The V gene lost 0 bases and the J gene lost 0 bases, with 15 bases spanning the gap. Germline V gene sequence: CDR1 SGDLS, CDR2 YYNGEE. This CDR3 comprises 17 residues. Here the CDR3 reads CASSVVSGAHMNTEAFF. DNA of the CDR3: TGTGCCAGCAGCGTAGTCTCAGGGGCGCACATGAACACTGAAGCTTTCTTT.

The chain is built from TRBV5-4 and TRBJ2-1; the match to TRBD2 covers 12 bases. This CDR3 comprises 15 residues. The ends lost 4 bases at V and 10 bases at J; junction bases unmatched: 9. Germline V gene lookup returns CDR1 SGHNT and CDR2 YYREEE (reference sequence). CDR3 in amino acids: CASSVKTSGSPEQFF. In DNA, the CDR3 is TGTGCCAGCAGCGTGAAGACTAGCGGGAGTCCAGAGCAGTTCTTC.

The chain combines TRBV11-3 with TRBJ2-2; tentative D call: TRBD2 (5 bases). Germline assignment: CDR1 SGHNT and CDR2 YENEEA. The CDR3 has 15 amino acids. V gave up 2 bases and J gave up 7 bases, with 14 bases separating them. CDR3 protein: CASSLRAGGLGELFF. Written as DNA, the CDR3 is TGTGCCAGCAGCTTAAGGGCCGGCGGGCTCGGGGAGCTGTTTTTT.

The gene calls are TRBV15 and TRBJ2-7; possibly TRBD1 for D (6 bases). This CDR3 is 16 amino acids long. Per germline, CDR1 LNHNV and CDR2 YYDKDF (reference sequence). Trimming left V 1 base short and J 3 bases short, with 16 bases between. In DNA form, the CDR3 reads TGTGCCACCAGCAGAGCACCCCACAGGGCGGACTACGAGCAGTACTTC. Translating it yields CATSRAPHRADYEQYF.

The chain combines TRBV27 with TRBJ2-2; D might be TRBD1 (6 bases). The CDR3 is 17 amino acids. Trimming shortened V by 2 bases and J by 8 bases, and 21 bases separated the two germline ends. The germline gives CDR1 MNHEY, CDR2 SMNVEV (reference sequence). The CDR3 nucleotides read TGTGCCAGCAGTTTACTGAGGATTACAGGGACCGCGGGGGAGCTGTTTTTT. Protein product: CASSLLRITGTAGELFF.

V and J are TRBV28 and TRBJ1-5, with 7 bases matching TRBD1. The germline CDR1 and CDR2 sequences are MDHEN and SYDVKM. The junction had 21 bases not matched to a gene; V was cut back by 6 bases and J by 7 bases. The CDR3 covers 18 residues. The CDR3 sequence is CASRKTNLRQGRVQPQHF. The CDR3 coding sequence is TGTGCCAGCAGAAAAACAAACCTTAGACAGGGCCGGGTCCAGCCCCAGCATTTT.

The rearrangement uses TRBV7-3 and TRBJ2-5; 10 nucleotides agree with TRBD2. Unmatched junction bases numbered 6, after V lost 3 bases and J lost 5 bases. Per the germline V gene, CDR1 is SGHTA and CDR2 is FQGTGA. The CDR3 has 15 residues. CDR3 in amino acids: CASSLSGGATETQYF. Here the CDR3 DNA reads TGTGCCAGCAGCTTGAGCGGGGGGGCGACCGAGACCCAGTACTTC.

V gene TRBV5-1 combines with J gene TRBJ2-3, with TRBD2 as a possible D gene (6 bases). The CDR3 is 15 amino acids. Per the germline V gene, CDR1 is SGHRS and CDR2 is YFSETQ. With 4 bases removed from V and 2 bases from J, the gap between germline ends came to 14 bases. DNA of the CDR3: TGCGCCAGCAGCCCGCGGGACTTCAACACAGATACGCAGTATTTT. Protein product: CASSPRDFNTDTQYF.

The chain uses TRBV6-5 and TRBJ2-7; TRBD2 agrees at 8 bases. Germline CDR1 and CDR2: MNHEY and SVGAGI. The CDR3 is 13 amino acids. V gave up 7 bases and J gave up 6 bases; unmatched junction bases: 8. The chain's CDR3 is CASTGRAYGEQYF. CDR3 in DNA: TGTGCCAGCACCGGGAGGGCCTATGGCGAGCAGTACTTC.

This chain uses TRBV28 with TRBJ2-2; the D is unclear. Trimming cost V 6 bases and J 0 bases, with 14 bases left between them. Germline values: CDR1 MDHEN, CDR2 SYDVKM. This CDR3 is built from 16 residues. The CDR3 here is CASSQRRSSNTGELFF. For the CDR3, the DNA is TGTGCCAGCAGCCAGCGAAGGAGCTCGAACACCGGGGAGCTGTTTTTT.

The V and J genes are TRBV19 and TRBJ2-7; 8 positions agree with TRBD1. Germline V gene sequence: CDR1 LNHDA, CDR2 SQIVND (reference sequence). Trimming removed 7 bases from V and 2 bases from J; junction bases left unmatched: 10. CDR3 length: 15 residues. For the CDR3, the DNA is TGTGCCAGTAAGGATCGAAGCAGGGGGCCCTACGAGCAGTACTTC. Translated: CASKDRSRGPYEQYF.

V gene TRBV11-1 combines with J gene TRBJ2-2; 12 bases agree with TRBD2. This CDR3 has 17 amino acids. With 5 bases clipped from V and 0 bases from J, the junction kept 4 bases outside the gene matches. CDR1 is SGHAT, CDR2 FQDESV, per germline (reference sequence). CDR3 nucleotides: TGTGCCAGCAGCGCGACTAGCGGGGGAACGAACACCGGGGAGCTGTTTTTT. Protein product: CASSATSGGTNTGELFF.

CDR3 nucleotide sequence: TGCAGCGTCGAGGGGGGAGCTAACTATGGCTACACCTTC. Residues: CSVEGGANYGYTF. The rearrangement uses TRBV29-1 and TRBJ1-2; D perhaps matches TRBD1 (6 bases). Germline V lookup: CDR1 SQVTM, CDR2 ANQGSEA. The CDR3 spans 13 residues. Trimming stripped 6 bases from V and 0 bases from J, with 11 bases between.

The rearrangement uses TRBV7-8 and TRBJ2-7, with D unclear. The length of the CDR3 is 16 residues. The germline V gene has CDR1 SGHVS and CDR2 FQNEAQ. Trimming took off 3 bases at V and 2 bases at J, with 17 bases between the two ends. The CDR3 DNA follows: TGTGCCAGCAGCTTGCACTGGGCACGCACTCCCTACGAGCAGTACTTC. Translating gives CASSLHWARTPYEQYF.

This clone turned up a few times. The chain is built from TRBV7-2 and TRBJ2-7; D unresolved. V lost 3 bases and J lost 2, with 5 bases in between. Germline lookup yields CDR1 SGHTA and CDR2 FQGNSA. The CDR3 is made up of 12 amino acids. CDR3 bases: TGTGCCAGCAGCTTTGATACCTACGAGCAGTACTTC. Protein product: CASSFDTYEQYF.

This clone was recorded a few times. CDR3 nucleotides: TGTGCCAGTAGTCGGGGCAGTCTTAACTATGGCTACACCTTC. Translated, it gives CASSRGSLNYGYTF. The chain joins TRBV19 to TRBJ1-2, with a tentative D call TRBD1 (5 bases). Trimming took 5 bases from V and 1 from J, leaving 11 bases between them. Germline V CDR1 and CDR2: LNHDA, SQIVND (reference sequence). The CDR3 totals 14 residues.

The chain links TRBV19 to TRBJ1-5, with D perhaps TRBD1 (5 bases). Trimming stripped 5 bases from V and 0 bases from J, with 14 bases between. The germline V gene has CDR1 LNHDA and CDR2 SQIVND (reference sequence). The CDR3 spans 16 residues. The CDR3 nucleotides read TGTGCCAGTAGTCCCAACTCAGGGCATAGCAATCAGCCCCAGCATTTT. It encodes CASSPNSGHSNQPQHF. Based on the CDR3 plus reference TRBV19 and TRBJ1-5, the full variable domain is DGGITQSPKYLFRKEGQNVTLSCEQNLNHDAMYWYRQDPGQGLRLIYYSQIVNDFQKGDIAEGYSVSREKKESFPLTVTSAQKNPTAFYLCASSPNSGHSNQPQHFGDGTRLSIL.

The DNA for the CDR3 is TGTGCCAGCAGTTTCACAGGGGGCTCCTACAATGAGCAGTTCTTC. Encoded protein: CASSFTGGSYNEQFF. This chain uses TRBV28 with TRBJ2-1; the match to TRBD1 covers 8 bases. Trimming removed 3 bases from V and 0 bases from J; junction bases left unmatched: 1. Per the germline V gene, CDR1 is MDHEN and CDR2 is SYDVKM. This CDR3 is 15 amino acids long.